This passage covers 23 T cell receptor beta chains from one sample sequenced in a study of T-cell reconstitution after alpha-beta-depleted transplantation in children. It was with unique molecular identifiers that the TCRbeta library was prepared. One entry per CDR3 protein, called by TCRdb with MiXCR from the PCR reads. The sample carries 350,000 to 500,000 distinct CDR3 sequences, 43% recorded once. Sequenced here: PBMCs, sampled before TCRalphabeta/CD19-depleted stem cell transplant. All receptors derive from a girl aged 2 to 9 with aplastic anemia, due to receive a stem cell transplant.

The CDR3 reads CAWKSPGMNTEAFF. The CDR3 bases are TGCGCCTGGAAGTCGCCGGGTATGAACACTGAAGCTTTCTTT. The chain joins TRBV5-1 to TRBJ1-1; D remains ambiguous. Trimming shortened V by 10 bases and J by 0 bases, and 16 bases separated the two germline ends. Germline CDR1 is SGHRS and CDR2 is YFSETQ. The CDR3 extends over 14 amino acids.

This chain uses TRBV9 with TRBJ2-6, with no clear D. Germline V gene data show CDR1 as SGDLS and CDR2 as YYNGEE. The CDR3 spans 15 residues. Trimming stripped 1 base from V and 0 bases from J, with 5 bases between. CDR3 sequence reads: CASSVWGSGANVLTF. The DNA of the CDR3 is TGTGCCAGCAGCGTATGGGGCTCTGGGGCCAACGTCCTGACTTTC.

The CDR3 is CASSGTSGSDTQYF. The CDR3 DNA reads TGTGCCAGCTCCGGGACTAGCGGTTCAGATACGCAGTATTTT. The genes are TRBV9 and TRBJ2-3; 11 bases agree with TRBD2. Trimming cost V 7 bases and J 4 bases; bases outside gene matches: 5. Germline V gene data show CDR1 as SGDLS and CDR2 as YYNGEE. The CDR3 totals 14 residues. Combining the CDR3 with reference TRBV9 and TRBJ2-3 gives the whole variable domain DSGVTQTPKHLITATGQRVTLRCSPRSGDLSVYWYQQSLDQGLQFLIQYYNGEERAKGNILERFSAQQFPDLHSELNLSSLELGDSALYFCASSGTSGSDTQYFGPGTRLTVL.

This clonotype was detected ten times or more. The J gene is TRBJ2-3, the V gene TRBV9; a possible D gene is TRBD2 (6 bases). Trimming took off 6 bases at V and 2 bases at J, with 16 bases between the two ends. CDR1 is SGDLS and CDR2 is YYNGEE in the germline V gene. The CDR3 is made up of 15 amino acids. The CDR3 DNA reads as TGTGCCAGCACCCTTGCTCGCGGGAACACAGATACGCAGTATTTT. Its protein product is CASTLARGNTDTQYF. Full variable domain (rest looked up from reference TRBV9 and TRBJ2-3): DSGVTQTPKHLITATGQRVTLRCSPRSGDLSVYWYQQSLDQGLQFLIQYYNGEERAKGNILERFSAQQFPDLHSELNLSSLELGDSALYFCASTLARGNTDTQYFGPGTRLTVL.

This clonotype has more than one count but fewer than ten. CDR3 in DNA: TGTGCCAGCAGCGGCAGGGCCCGCTATGGCTACACCTTC. It is translated as CASSGRARYGYTF. The chain couples TRBV14 to TRBJ1-2, with D tentatively TRBD1 (5 bases). Trimming took 5 bases from V and 4 from J, leaving 11 bases between them. Looked up from germline, CDR1 is SGHDN and CDR2 is FVKESK. The CDR3 is made up of 13 amino acids.

This rearrangement joins TRBV9 to TRBJ2-2; D is ambiguous. Germline V gene lookup returns CDR1 SGDLS and CDR2 YYNGEE. This CDR3 comprises 14 residues. The V end lost 1 base, the J end lost 4 bases, and 8 bases lay between the germline ends. The CDR3 nucleotides are TGTGCCAGCAGCGTACGGCCAGGCACCGGGGAGCTGTTTTTT. This translates into CASSVRPGTGELFF.

This chain connects TRBV12-3 or TRBV12-4 to TRBJ1-3, with D unclear. The CDR3 length is 12 residues. V was pared by 8 bases and J by 2 bases, with 7 bases between. The CDR3 sequence is CASDKAGNTIYF. CDR3 bases: TGTGCCAGCGATAAAGCTGGAAACACCATATATTTT.

The genes are TRBV6-5 and TRBJ1-4, with TRBD1 as a possible D gene (5 bases). Trimming took off 3 bases at V and 5 bases at J, with 16 bases between the two ends. Looked up from germline, CDR1 is MNHEY and CDR2 is SVGAGI. This CDR3 region has 16 residues. Written as DNA, the CDR3 is TGTGCCAGCAGTTATGGGTTGAGATGGGGGAATGAAAAACTGTTTTTT. Protein sequence: CASSYGLRWGNEKLFF.

The V call is TRBV27, the J call TRBJ2-7; 14 positions agree with TRBD2. CDR3 length: 14 amino acids. V trimming: 5 bases; J trimming: 5 bases; junction bases outside the gene matches: 2. Germline lookup yields CDR1 MNHEY and CDR2 SMNVEV (reference sequence). CDR3 protein: CASSVGLAGDEQYF. The CDR3, as DNA: TGTGCCAGCAGTGTGGGACTAGCGGGAGACGAGCAGTACTTC.

The genes are TRBV7-9 and TRBJ2-7, with 9 bases identical to TRBD1. V dropped 5 bases and J dropped 3; count of bases not matched to a gene: 5. The CDR3 runs to 14 residues. Per germline, CDR1 SEHNR and CDR2 FQNEAQ (reference sequence). CDR3 loop: CASSRTGGDYEQYF. CDR3 coding DNA: TGTGCCAGCAGCCGTACAGGGGGCGACTACGAGCAGTACTTC.

This clonotype was detected ten times or more. V is TRBV4-2 and J is TRBJ2-6; D not certain. Germline-derived CDR1 and CDR2 are LGHNA and YNFKEQ. Trimming pared 3 bases from V and 0 bases from J, leaving 3 bases between. The CDR3 loop spans 14 amino acids. The CDR3 loop is CASSQYSGANVLTF. In DNA, the CDR3 is TGTGCCAGCAGCCAGTACTCTGGGGCCAACGTCCTGACTTTC.

This clonotype has at least ten counts. J is TRBJ2-7 and V is TRBV7-9; D ambiguous. Germline values: CDR1 SEHNR, CDR2 FQNEAQ (reference sequence). V was trimmed by 5 bases and J by 2 bases, leaving 10 bases between them. The CDR3 is 13 amino acids. For the CDR3, the DNA is TGTGCCAGCAGCGTAGTGGGCACCTACGAGCAGTACTTC. This sequence encodes CASSVVGTYEQYF.

The rearrangement joins TRBV7-2 to TRBJ2-7; D might be TRBD1 (6 bases). The CDR3 runs 16 residues. Trimming stripped 5 bases from V and 1 base from J, with 18 bases between. In germline, CDR1 is SGHTA, CDR2 FQGNSA. Here the CDR3 reads CASSPLGQPNSYEQYF. CDR3 coding DNA: TGTGCCAGCAGCCCCCTTGGACAGCCAAATTCCTACGAGCAGTACTTC.

This clonotype showed up many times. The chain joins TRBV5-1 to TRBJ1-1; D not resolved. This CDR3 region has 14 residues. Germline V gene data show CDR1 as SGHRS and CDR2 as YFSETQ. V was cut by 4 bases and J by 4 bases, with 14 bases left in between. The CDR3 DNA reads as TGCGCCAGCAGCGCTAAGGTGGCGGGCACTGAAGCTTTCTTT. It specifies CASSAKVAGTEAFF.

The chain carries TRBV27 and TRBJ2-5, with D perhaps being TRBD1 or TRBD2 (5 bases each). CDR1 and CDR2 from the germline V gene are MNHEY and SMNVEV (reference sequence). Trimming cost V 6 bases and J 1 base, with 18 bases left between them. This CDR3 has 16 amino acids. CDR3 sequence (DNA): TGTGCCAGCAGCCGGGACCAACCTCCCATCCAAGAGACCCAGTACTTC. Translating gives CASSRDQPPIQETQYF.

In its sample, this clonotype was seen many times. This chain connects TRBV5-1 to TRBJ2-1; 9 nucleotides line up with TRBD1. CDR1 SGHRS and CDR2 YFSETQ come from the germline V gene. The ends lost 6 bases at V and 8 bases at J; junction bases unmatched: 15. This CDR3 has 16 residues. The CDR3 protein is CASTLNGQGMFDEQFF. The CDR3 coding sequence is TGCGCCAGCACCCTAAATGGACAGGGGATGTTCGATGAGCAGTTCTTC.

This clonotype was recorded many times. The rearrangement joins TRBV20-1 to TRBJ2-1, with 9 bases aligning to TRBD2. The germline gives CDR1 DFQATT, CDR2 SNEGSKA (reference sequence). Trimming removed 2 bases from V and 8 bases from J; junction bases left unmatched: 10. The CDR3 runs to 15 residues. CDR3 residues: CSARTREGLLDEQFF. Here the CDR3 DNA reads TGCAGTGCTAGAACGCGGGAGGGCCTTTTGGATGAGCAGTTCTTC.

This clonotype was detected many times. The V call is TRBV3-1, the J call TRBJ2-7; 7 nucleotides match TRBD2. This CDR3 is built from 17 residues. Losses at the gene ends were 0 bases for V and 3 bases for J; bases not matched to a gene: 11. Germline lookup yields CDR1 LGHDT and CDR2 YNNKEL (reference sequence). Written as DNA, the CDR3 is TGTGCCAGCAGCCAAGATCCGCGGGAGTGGTTAAGCTACGAGCAGTACTTC. Residues: CASSQDPREWLSYEQYF.

This clonotype turned up a few times. The chain carries TRBV27 and TRBJ1-4, with a weak D call TRBD1 (5 bases). Germline CDR1 MNHEY, CDR2 SMNVEV (reference sequence). CDR3 length: 13 residues. V was pared by 4 bases and J by 9 bases, with 12 bases between. The CDR3 DNA follows: TGTGCCAGCAGTTCCGGGGCAACTAAAAAACTGTTTTTT. Translating gives CASSSGATKKLFF.

Comment on this clonotype: The missing conserved phenylalanine or tryptophan at the end of this CDR3 makes a read error likely. The DNA is left out, because the CDR3 cannot be placed on it with certainty; the CDR3 is given as TCRdb lists it. V is TRBV7-9 and J is TRBJ2-2; the DNA was not compared with TRBD2, the D call given in the table. The CDR3 is 12 amino acids in total, end residues counted. CDR1 SEHNR and CDR2 FQNEAQ come from the germline V gene (reference sequence). The CDR3 region is CASSSSSLGWKV.

This clonotype was found many times. V and J are TRBV5-1 and TRBJ2-3; 15 nucleotides line up with TRBD2. The V gene's germline CDR1 is SGHRS and CDR2 YFSETQ. With V trimmed by 4 bases and J by 5 bases, 2 bases remained unmatched. The CDR3 spans 15 residues. The CDR3 sequence: CASSLGLAGGDTQYF. CDR3 in DNA: TGCGCCAGCAGCCTGGGACTAGCGGGAGGAGATACGCAGTATTTT.

This rearrangement joins TRBV6-5 to TRBJ2-7; D ambiguous. From germline, CDR1 is MNHEY and CDR2 SVGAGI. Trimming pared 2 bases from V and 4 bases from J, leaving 9 bases between. The CDR3 covers 13 residues. The CDR3, as DNA: TGTGCCAGCAGTTACAAGACTCCTTACGAGCAGTACTTC. Protein: CASSYKTPYEQYF.

As for this clonotype: Sequence at one end of the junction differs from germline and may be a read error. The chain employs TRBV7-9 and TRBJ2-1, with D perhaps assigned TRBD1 or TRBD2 (5 bases each). The CDR3 covers 13 residues. CDR1 and CDR2 (germline): SEHNR, FQNEAQ (reference sequence). The CDR3 reads CASSPVLQGELFF. As DNA, the CDR3 is TGTGCCAGCAGCCCGGTGCTCCAGGGAGAGCTGTTCTTC.